The rows below give T cell receptor beta chains drawn from one sample of a study of blood T cell repertoires in COVID-19. Generated by immunoSEQ multiplex PCR, the TCRdb table keeps only in-frame clones and is missing some. The sample records 250,000 or so clones, 86% being singletons. Sequencing used peripheral blood. The origin of the receptors is a woman aged 30 to 39 with active or convalescent COVID-19. The CDR3 runs from the conserved cysteine through the conserved F or W. Fields, in order: V gene, D gene, clone size, J gene, CDR3 DNA, CDR3 protein. A D gene is named only where the DNA matches it firmly. Not all rows give a size; the values are once, few, many and, for expanded clones, a class.

TRBV15	NA	few	TRBJ1-5	TGTGCCACCAGCAGAGGTGGCCGGGCGGGATATAGCAATCAGCCCCAGCATTTT	CATSRGGRAGYSNQPQHF
TRBV12-3/TRBV12-4	NA	NA	TRBJ2-7	TGTGCCAGCAGTATAGTGAGCGAGCAGTACTTC	CASSIVSEQYF
TRBV18	NA	NA	TRBJ1-3	TGTGCCAGCTCACCAACGGGCTCTGGAAACACCATATATTTT	CASSPTGSGNTIYF
TRBV5-1	NA	NA	TRBJ1-2	TGCGCCAGCAGCTTGGACGCCGGGACACGCGTCGCCTATGGCTACACCTTC	CASSLDAGTRVAYGYTF
TRBV30	NA	NA	TRBJ2-1	TGTGCCTGGAGTGTACTTCCCCTAGCTGTCTACAATGAGCAGTTCTTC	CAWSVLPLAVYNEQFF
TRBV3-1/TRBV3-2	NA	NA	TRBJ2-1	TGTGCCAGCAGACGCGAGCCACCTTTTCGGTTCTTC	CASRREPPFRFF
TRBV23-1	TRBD1	NA	TRBJ2-2	TGCGCCAGCAGTCAATCTTGGTGGACAGGGAAAATTTCGGACACCGGGGAGCTGTTTTTT	CASSQSWWTGKISDTGELFF
TRBV5-6	NA	NA	TRBJ1-5	TGTGCCAGCAGCTTGTTGGGGGGACCGGCCAATCAGCCCCAGCATTTT	CASSLLGGPANQPQHF
TRBV7-9	TRBD1	once	TRBJ2-7	TGTGCCAGCAGTTTTACCTACGGGACAGTGTACTTC	CASSFTYGTVYF
TRBV6-5	TRBD1	once	TRBJ1-4	TGTGCCAGCAGCTCGGCAGGGGGGAGAGAAAAACTGTTTTTT	CASSSAGGREKLFF
TRBV6-2/TRBV6-3	TRBD1	once	TRBJ2-7	TGTGCCAGCAGCCAACCGCGGACAGGAGACGAGCAGTACTTC	CASSQPRTGDEQYF
TRBV10-3	NA	NA	TRBJ1-3	TGTGCCATCAGTGTAGGAAACACCATATATTTT	CAISVGNTIYF
TRBV28	TRBD1	NA	TRBJ1-1	TGTGCCAGCAGTACTCAGGGGGCACTCCGCGCTTTCTTT	CASSTQGALRAFF
TRBV5-1	TRBD1	NA	TRBJ1-2	TGCGCCAGCGCCACCTCCGGGACAGGTTTCGGCTACACCTTC	CASATSGTGFGYTF
TRBV9	TRBD1	NA	TRBJ1-6	TGTGCCAGCAGCGTAGGGGGACAGGGGGATTACTCACCCCTCCACTTT	CASSVGGQGDYSPLHF
TRBV5-1	NA	once	TRBJ2-7	TGCGCCAGCAGGTTCGGGAACGCCGCCTACGAGCAGTACTTC	CASRFGNAAYEQYF
TRBV7-6	TRBD1	once	TRBJ1-2	TGTGCCAGCAGCTTAGCGTGGAGGGGGCAGGGGTATGGCTACACCTTC	CASSLAWRGQGYGYTF
TRBV7-2	NA	NA	TRBJ1-2	TGTGCCAGCAGCTTGTCGGCGGATAACTATGGCTACACCTTC	CASSLSADNYGYTF
TRBV6-2/TRBV6-3	NA	NA	TRBJ1-1	TGTGCCAGCAGTGAGCTACTAAGTGAAGCTTTCTTT	CASSELLSEAFF
TRBV16	TRBD2	NA	TRBJ2-3	TGTGCCAGCAACGAGCGGGGAGGGGACACAGATACGCAGTATTTT	CASNERGGDTDTQYF
TRBV28	NA	NA	TRBJ2-7	TGTGCCAGCAGTCAACCGTGGGACGGGAGCTCCTACGAGCAGTACTTC	CASSQPWDGSSYEQYF
TRBV5-1	NA	NA	TRBJ1-1	TGCGCCAGCAGCTTGGAACACCTGAACACTGAAGCTTTCTTT	CASSLEHLNTEAFF